The T cell receptor beta chain under discussion was sequenced for a study of blood T cell repertoires in COVID-19. On the study more broadly: Acute and convalescent COVID-19 specimens originated in the United States, Italy and Spain. The cDNA or gDNA used as material had been derived from T cells, B-cell-depleted T cells, or PBMCs.

Clones were read by immunoSEQ multiplex PCR, and TCRdb kept only the in-frame ones, dropping some. Of roughly 51,000 clones in the sample, around 86% were seen once. Germline CDR1 reads MNHEY; CDR2 reads SVGAGI. V dropped 0 bases and J dropped 4; count of bases not matched to a gene: 4. CDR3 size: 16 residues. The chain uses TRBV6-5 and TRBJ2-3; 10 positions agree with TRBD1. This clonotype was obtained from a woman older than 75 with acute or convalescent COVID-19. Sample: peripheral blood. Written as DNA, the CDR3 is TGTGCCAGCAGTTACTCTGGGACAGGGGAGGCAGATACGCAGTATTTT. Encoded protein: CASSYSGTGEADTQYF.